Sequencing of this T cell receptor beta chain was carried out in a study of cytotoxic CD8 clonotypes in ibrutinib-treated CLL. The data were produced by immunoSEQ multiplex PCR, yet TCRdb's version contains in-frame clones alone and is incomplete. The profile shows thousands of clones, around 70% of them singletons. The CDR3 covers 15 residues. CDR1 is SGHAT, CDR2 FQNNGV, per germline. V gave up 1 base and J gave up 2 bases, with 10 bases separating them. This clone showed up just once. What it binds is unknown. Study conclusions and caveats: Shared public clonotypes were rare, and on treatment they either got smaller or stayed the same. Circulating CD8+ T-cell counts were tracked by baseline clonality, which exceeded that of age-matched healthy donors.

The genes are TRBV11-2 and TRBJ2-3, with a possible D match to TRBD1 (5 bases). The input for sequencing was PBMCs, taken before ibrutinib treatment. This receptor was obtained from a human donor with chronic lymphocytic leukemia. DNA of the CDR3: TGTGCCAGCAGCTTAGTTCCGACAGCCACAGATACGCAGTATTTT. This sequence encodes CASSLVPTATDTQYF.